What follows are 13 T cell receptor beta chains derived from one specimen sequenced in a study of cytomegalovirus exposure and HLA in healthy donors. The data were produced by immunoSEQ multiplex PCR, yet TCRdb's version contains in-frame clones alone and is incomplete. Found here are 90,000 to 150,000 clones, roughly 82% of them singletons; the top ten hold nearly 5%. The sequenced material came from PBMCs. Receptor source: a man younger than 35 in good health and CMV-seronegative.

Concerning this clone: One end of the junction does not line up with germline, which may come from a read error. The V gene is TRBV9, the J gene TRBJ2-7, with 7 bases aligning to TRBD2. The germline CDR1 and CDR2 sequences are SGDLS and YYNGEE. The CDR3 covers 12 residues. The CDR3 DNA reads TGTGCCAGCGGCGGGAGCTCCCACGAGCAGTACTTC. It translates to CASGGSSHEQYF.

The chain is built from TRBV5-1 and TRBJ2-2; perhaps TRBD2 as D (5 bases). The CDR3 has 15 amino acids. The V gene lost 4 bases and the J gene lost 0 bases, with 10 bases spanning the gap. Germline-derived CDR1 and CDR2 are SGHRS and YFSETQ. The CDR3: CASSKDFTNTGELFF. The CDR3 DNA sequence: TGCGCCAGCAGCAAGGACTTCACGAACACCGGGGAGCTGTTTTTT. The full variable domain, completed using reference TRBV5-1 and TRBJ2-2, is KAGVTQTPRYLIKTRGQQVTLSCSPISGHRSVSWYQQTPGQGLQFLFEYFSETQRNKGNFPGRFSGRQFSNSRSEMNVSTLELGDSALYLCASSKDFTNTGELFFGEGSRLTVL.

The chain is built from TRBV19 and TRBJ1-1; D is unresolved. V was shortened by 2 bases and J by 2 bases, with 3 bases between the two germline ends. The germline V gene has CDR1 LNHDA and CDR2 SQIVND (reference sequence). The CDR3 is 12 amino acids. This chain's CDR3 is CASSILNTEAFF. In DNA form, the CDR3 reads TGTGCCAGTAGTATATTAAACACTGAAGCTTTCTTT. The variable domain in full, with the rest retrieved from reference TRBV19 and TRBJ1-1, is DGGITQSPKYLFRKEGQNVTLSCEQNLNHDAMYWYRQDPGQGLRLIYYSQIVNDFQKGDIAEGYSVSREKKESFPLTVTSAQKNPTAFYLCASSILNTEAFFGQGTRLTVV.

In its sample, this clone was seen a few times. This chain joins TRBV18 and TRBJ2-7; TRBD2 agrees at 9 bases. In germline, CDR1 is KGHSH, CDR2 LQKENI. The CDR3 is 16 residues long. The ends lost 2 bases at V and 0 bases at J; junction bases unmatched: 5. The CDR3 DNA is TGTGCCAGCTCACCATGGCTAGCGGGGAGCTCCTACGAGCAGTACTTC. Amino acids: CASSPWLAGSSYEQYF.

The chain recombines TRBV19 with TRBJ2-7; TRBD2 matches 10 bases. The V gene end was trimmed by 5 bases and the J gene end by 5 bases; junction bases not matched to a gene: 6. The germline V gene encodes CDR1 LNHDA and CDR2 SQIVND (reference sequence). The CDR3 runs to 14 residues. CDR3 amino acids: CASSVLAGVHEQYF. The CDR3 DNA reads TGTGCCAGTAGTGTCCTAGCGGGAGTCCACGAGCAGTACTTC.

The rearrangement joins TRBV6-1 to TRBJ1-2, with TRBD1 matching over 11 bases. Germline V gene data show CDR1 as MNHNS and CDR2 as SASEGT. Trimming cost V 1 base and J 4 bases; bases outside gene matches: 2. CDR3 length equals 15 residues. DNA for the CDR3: TGTGCCAGCAGTGAAGAGGGGACAGGGGGCTATGGCTACACCTTC. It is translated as CASSEEGTGGYGYTF.

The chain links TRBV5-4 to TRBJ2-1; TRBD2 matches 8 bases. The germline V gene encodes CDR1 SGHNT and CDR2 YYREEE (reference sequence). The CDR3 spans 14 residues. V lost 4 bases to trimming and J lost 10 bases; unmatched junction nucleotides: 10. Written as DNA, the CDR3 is TGTGCCAGCAGCCAAGTGGCCGGGGGGGTGGAGCAGTTCTTC. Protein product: CASSQVAGGVEQFF.

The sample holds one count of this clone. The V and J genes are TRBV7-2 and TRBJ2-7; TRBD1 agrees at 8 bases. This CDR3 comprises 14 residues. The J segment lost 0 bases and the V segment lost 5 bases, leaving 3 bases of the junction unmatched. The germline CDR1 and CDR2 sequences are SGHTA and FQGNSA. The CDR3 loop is CASSLDRGSYEQYF. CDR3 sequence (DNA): TGTGCCAGCAGCCTTGACAGGGGCTCCTACGAGCAGTACTTC.

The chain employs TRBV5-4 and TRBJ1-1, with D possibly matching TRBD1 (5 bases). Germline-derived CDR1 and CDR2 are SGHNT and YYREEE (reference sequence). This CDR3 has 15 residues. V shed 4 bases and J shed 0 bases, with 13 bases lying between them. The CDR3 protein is CASSQPRGVNTEAFF. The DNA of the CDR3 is TGTGCCAGCAGCCAGCCGCGGGGGGTGAACACTGAAGCTTTCTTT.

The CDR3 protein is CASSPQGASGANVLTF. CDR3 sequence (DNA): TGTGCCAGCAGTCCCCAGGGGGCCTCTGGGGCCAACGTCCTGACTTTC. The chain couples TRBV2 to TRBJ2-6, with 8 bases that match TRBD1. J lost 0 bases, V lost 5 bases, and 3 bases had no gene match. Germline loops: CDR1 SNHLY, CDR2 FYNNEI. The CDR3 is made up of 16 amino acids. The full variable domain, its missing parts supplied by reference TRBV2 and TRBJ2-6, is EPEVTQTPSHQVTQMGQEVILRCVPISNHLYFYWYRQILGQKVEFLVSFYNNEISEKSEIFDDQFSVERPDGSNFTLKIRSTKLEDSAMYFCASSPQGASGANVLTFGAGSRLTVL.

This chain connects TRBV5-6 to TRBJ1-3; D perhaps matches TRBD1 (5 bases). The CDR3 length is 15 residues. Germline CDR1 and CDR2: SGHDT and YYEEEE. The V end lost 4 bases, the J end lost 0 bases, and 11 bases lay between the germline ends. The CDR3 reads CASSRGHSSGNTIYF. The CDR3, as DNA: TGTGCCAGCAGCCGCGGACACTCCTCTGGAAACACCATATATTTT.

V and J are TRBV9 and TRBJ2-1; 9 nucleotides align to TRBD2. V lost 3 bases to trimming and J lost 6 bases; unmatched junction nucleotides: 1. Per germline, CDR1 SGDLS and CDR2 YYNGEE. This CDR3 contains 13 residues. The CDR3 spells CASSGGGANEQFF. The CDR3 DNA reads TGTGCCAGCAGCGGCGGGGGGGCCAATGAGCAGTTCTTC.

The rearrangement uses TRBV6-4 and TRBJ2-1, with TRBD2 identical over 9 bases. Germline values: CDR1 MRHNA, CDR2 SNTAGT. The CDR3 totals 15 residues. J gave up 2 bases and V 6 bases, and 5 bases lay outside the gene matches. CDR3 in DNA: TGTGCCAGCAGCCCCCTAGCGGGACCCTACAATGAGCAGTTCTTC. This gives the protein CASSPLAGPYNEQFF.